A selection of T cell receptor beta chains follows, all from one sample in a study of T cell changes during pregnancy in multiple sclerosis. This table comes from immunoSEQ multiplex PCR, and its TCRdb copy is limited to in-frame clones, with some not included. The table includes about 15,000 clones, 95% to 96% detected once. Material: peripheral blood, obtained in the third trimester of pregnancy. Receptors originate from a female donor with multiple sclerosis, enrolled in a pregnancy study. Each CDR3 is given with its conserved first and last residue. A D gene is named only where the DNA matches it firmly.

v_call	d_call	j_call	cdr3_nt	cdr3_aa
TRBV7-6	-	TRBJ2-5	TGTGCCAGCAGCCCCCAAGGGGTGGGTGGGACCCAGTACTTC	CASSPQGVGGTQYF
TRBV5-4	TRBD1	TRBJ1-1	TGTGCCAGCAGCTTGGAGACAGGGAGGACTGAAGCTTTCTTT	CASSLETGRTEAFF
TRBV19	-	TRBJ1-5	TGTGCCAGTAGTACACAGGGCAATCAGTCCCAGCATTTT	CASSTQGNQSQHF
TRBV5-1	TRBD2	TRBJ2-3	TGCGCCAGCAGCCCCGGGACTAGCGGGGGGGGCACAGATACGCAGTATTTT	CASSPGTSGGGTDTQYF
TRBV7-2	TRBD2	TRBJ2-1	TGTGCCAGCAACGGCCTAGCGGGGGTGAACGCAGGTGAGCAGTTCTTC	CASNGLAGVNAGEQFF
TRBV27	TRBD2	TRBJ2-3	TGTGCCAGCAGTTGGGTAGCGGGAGGAACAGATACGCAGTATTTT	CASSWVAGGTDTQYF
TRBV27	-	TRBJ2-5	TGTGCCAGCAGAGGGGGGGCGTATTTAGAGACCCAGTACTTC	CASRGGAYLETQYF
TRBV7-2	TRBD1	TRBJ1-6	TGTGCCAGCAGCTCTGGACAGGGCAATAATTCACCCCTCCACTTT	CASSSGQGNNSPLHF
TRBV4-2	-	TRBJ2-2	TGTGCCAGCAGCCAAGACGGACAGAACACCGGGGAGCTGTTTTTT	CASSQDGQNTGELFF